Reported below is one TCR beta chain. Trimming took 6 bases from V and 11 from J; bases not matched to a gene: 10. This CDR3 is built from 13 residues. CDR1 and CDR2 (germline): SNHLY, FYNNEI. The primer mix had 60 Vbeta and 13 Jbeta primers. Sequenced by immunoSEQ multiplex PCR; TCRdb stores in-frame clones only, minus some. Here the sample spans about 180,000 clones, roughly 80% being singletons. This sample is drawn from a study of cytomegalovirus exposure and HLA in healthy donors. The specimen was PBMCs. This rearrangement joins TRBV2 to TRBJ2-5; 9 bases fit TRBD2. The receptor's source is a male donor in good health and CMV-seronegative. CDR3 DNA sequence: TGTGCCAGCAGGCGGACTAGCGCTGGTGAGCAGTACTTC. This translates into CASRRTSAGEQYF.